This is a list of T cell receptor beta chains from one sample in a study of somatic mutations in cytotoxic T cells in rheumatoid arthritis. The data were produced by immunoSEQ multiplex PCR, yet TCRdb's version contains in-frame clones alone and is incomplete. The sample yields some 20,000 clones, about 85% seen once. Material for sequencing was CD8+ T cells sorted from blood. The source is an adult with rheumatoid arthritis. Each CDR3 is given with its conserved first and last residue. The D gene is left open where the match is weak. A clone size is listed for some rows: how often the clone was seen (once, few, many), or a class if it is expanded.

V,D,size,J,CDR3,DNA
TRBV4-2,.,once,TRBJ1-1,CASSQGVGLRPGTEAFF,TGTGCCAGCAGCCAAGGAGTGGGTTTACGCCCCGGGACTGAAGCTTTCTTT
TRBV18,TRBD2,.,TRBJ2-7,CASSLGREHFYEQYF,TGTGCCAGCTCACTTGGGCGGGAGCACTTCTACGAGCAGTACTTC
TRBV7-8,TRBD2,.,TRBJ2-3,CASSFLAGVEVDTQYF,TGTGCCAGCAGCTTTCTAGCGGGAGTCGAGGTAGATACGCAGTATTTT
TRBV7-3,TRBD2,.,TRBJ2-1,CASSLFETSGVHEQFF,TGTGCCAGCAGCTTATTCGAGACTAGCGGGGTACATGAGCAGTTCTTC
TRBV29-1,TRBD1,.,TRBJ1-2,CSVVGQGAFLGYTF,TGCAGCGTTGTGGGACAGGGGGCCTTTCTAGGCTACACCTTC
TRBV27,.,.,TRBJ2-7,CASSLGATLYEQYF,TGTGCCAGCAGTTTAGGGGCGACCCTCTACGAGCAGTACTTC
TRBV2,.,once,TRBJ2-1,CASSETRFSYNEQFF,TGTGCCAGCAGTGAAACGAGGTTTTCCTACAATGAGCAGTTCTTC
TRBV19,.,.,TRBJ2-7,CASSIVFPGNYEQYF,TGTGCCAGTAGTATAGTCTTCCCAGGGAACTACGAGCAGTACTTC
TRBV10-2,.,.,TRBJ2-3,CASSGGGRDTQYF,TGCGCCAGCAGTGGGGGAGGACGAGATACGCAGTATTTT
TRBV29-1,.,.,TRBJ2-7,CSVRDGLSYEQYF,TGCAGCGTGAGAGATGGCCTCTCCTACGAGCAGTACTTC
TRBV27,TRBD2,.,TRBJ2-2,CASSFGRGTGELFF,TGTGCCAGCAGTTTTGGGAGGGGCACCGGGGAGCTGTTTTTT
TRBV5-4,.,few,TRBJ1-2,CASSLGATGYTF,TGTGCCAGCAGCTTGGGGGCAACTGGCTACACCTTC
TRBV11-2,.,.,TRBJ2-2,CASSPTPGSMNTGELFF,TGTGCCAGCAGCCCTACCCCAGGATCAATGAACACCGGGGAGCTGTTTTTT
TRBV10-3,TRBD2,.,TRBJ2-5,CAISESRLAGAEETQYF,TGTGCCATCAGTGAGTCCCGATTAGCGGGGGCCGAAGAGACCCAGTACTTC
TRBV7-3,.,.,TRBJ2-1,CASSSLGGEQFF,TGTGCCAGCAGCTCTCTGGGAGGTGAGCAGTTCTTC
TRBV9,.,.,TRBJ1-4,CASSEAASGGEKLFF,TGTGCCAGCAGCGAGGCGGCCTCCGGTGGAGAAAAACTGTTTTTT
TRBV27,.,.,TRBJ2-6,CASTPLRGVGGANVLTF,TGTGCCAGCACCCCCCTGAGGGGGGTCGGGGGGGCCAACGTCCTGACTTTC
TRBV9,TRBD2,.,TRBJ2-5,CASSARGGGPQETQYF,TGTGCCAGCAGCGCCCGGGGGGGAGGGCCCCAAGAGACCCAGTACTTC
TRBV7-6,.,few,TRBJ2-7,CASSLINSGYEQYF,TGTGCCAGCAGCTTGATCAACTCAGGCTACGAGCAGTACTTC
TRBV12-5,.,few,TRBJ1-1,CASGLVGIRQAEAFF,TGTGCTAGTGGTTTGGTAGGTATCAGGCAGGCTGAAGCTTTCTTT
TRBV25-1,.,few,TRBJ1-2,CASSDDSLEGYTF,TGTGCCAGCAGTGACGACAGTCTGGAAGGCTACACCTTC
TRBV25-1,.,.,TRBJ1-2,CASSERSDLNYGYTF,TGTGCCAGCAGTGAGCGATCGGACCTGAACTATGGCTACACCTTC
TRBV28,.,.,TRBJ1-6,CASSSREGGPYNSPLHF,TGTGCCAGCAGTTCCCGGGAGGGGGGACCCTATAATTCACCCCTCCACTTT
TRBV27,.,.,TRBJ1-5,CASSLSGVRGNQPQHF,TGTGCCAGCAGTTTATCCGGGGTGAGAGGCAATCAGCCCCAGCATTTT
TRBV14,.,.,TRBJ1-1,CASSQEIGNTEAFF,TGTGCCAGCAGCCAAGAGATTGGTAACACTGAAGCTTTCTTT
TRBV27,TRBD2,.,TRBJ2-1,CASSFRDSGVGYNEQFF,TGTGCCAGCAGTTTTCGGGATAGCGGGGTAGGCTACAATGAGCAGTTCTTC
TRBV4-1,.,.,TRBJ1-2,CASRHTGQMGYTF,TGCGCCAGCAGGCATACGGGACAAATGGGCTACACCTTC
TRBV25-1,.,.,TRBJ2-7,CASSEPSRGGAYEQYF,TGTGCCAGCAGTGAACCCAGTCGGGGCGGAGCCTACGAGCAGTACTTC
TRBV28,.,.,TRBJ2-5,CASSLTGEGQETQYF,TGTGCCAGCAGTTTAACAGGGGAGGGTCAAGAGACCCAGTACTTC
TRBV27,.,.,TRBJ1-4,CASSLYGVMDEKLFF,TGTGCCAGCAGTTTATACGGGGTAATGGATGAAAAACTGTTTTTT
TRBV7-9,.,.,TRBJ2-3,CASSLGLGGRLGTDTQYF,TGTGCCAGCAGCTTAGGATTAGGGGGGCGATTGGGCACAGATACGCAGTATTTT
TRBV5-1,.,.,TRBJ2-3,CASSLEWAPKVLADTQYF,TGCGCCAGCAGCTTGGAGTGGGCCCCGAAGGTATTGGCAGATACGCAGTATTTT
TRBV29-1,.,.,TRBJ1-1,CSVGGGTEAFF,TGCAGCGTTGGCGGGGGCACTGAAGCTTTCTTT
TRBV9,TRBD2,.,TRBJ2-1,CASSGPAGVYNEQFF,TGTGCCAGCAGCGGACCAGCGGGAGTCTACAATGAGCAGTTCTTC
TRBV19,TRBD1,.,TRBJ1-5,CASDRGSLQPQHF,TGTGCCAGTGACAGGGGATCGTTGCAGCCCCAGCATTTT
TRBV25-1,TRBD1,.,TRBJ1-1,CASSGDRVEAFF,TGTGCCAGCAGTGGGGACAGGGTAGAAGCTTTCTTT
TRBV18,TRBD1,.,TRBJ1-3,CASSPPGQGPYVNTIYF,TGTGCCAGCTCACCACCGGGACAGGGGCCCTATGTAAACACCATATATTTT
TRBV6-6,TRBD1,.,TRBJ1-4,CASSYSTGHVEKLFF,TGTGCCAGCAGTTATTCGACAGGGCATGTTGAAAAACTGTTTTTT
TRBV7-9,TRBD2,.,TRBJ2-7,CASSNRSGSPYEQYF,TGTGCCAGCAGCAACAGGAGCGGGAGCCCCTACGAGCAGTACTTC
TRBV28,.,.,TRBJ2-3,CASSFVLAESTDTQYF,TGTGCCAGCAGTTTCGTCTTGGCGGAGAGCACAGATACGCAGTATTTT
TRBV7-9,TRBD2,.,TRBJ2-1,CASSPASGRHNEQFF,TGTGCCAGCAGCCCAGCGAGCGGGAGACACAATGAGCAGTTCTTC
TRBV5-6,TRBD2,.,TRBJ2-3,CASSLWGLAGYTDTQYF,TGTGCCAGCAGCTTGTGGGGACTAGCGGGATACACAGATACGCAGTATTTT
TRBV6-5,.,.,TRBJ2-2,CASSYSIVGNTGELFF,TGTGCCAGCAGTTACTCGATTGTGGGAAACACCGGGGAGCTGTTTTTT
TRBV7-2,TRBD1,.,TRBJ2-1,CASTGGLNEQFF,TGTGCCAGCACAGGGGGATTAAATGAGCAGTTCTTC
TRBV29-1,.,few,TRBJ1-4,CSVEDPGTNEKLFF,TGCAGCGTTGAAGATCCCGGGACCAATGAAAAACTGTTTTTT
TRBV7-9,.,once,TRBJ2-2,CASSPTGGSGELFF,TGTGCCAGCAGCCCGACAGGAGGGTCCGGGGAGCTGTTTTTT
TRBV7-8,TRBD1,.,TRBJ2-4,CASSLTQGAKNIQYF,TGTGCCAGCAGCTTAACACAGGGGGCCAAAAACATTCAGTACTTC
TRBV18,TRBD2,.,TRBJ2-5,CASSPGDYQETQYF,TGTGCCAGCTCACCCGGGGACTATCAGGAGACCCAGTACTTC